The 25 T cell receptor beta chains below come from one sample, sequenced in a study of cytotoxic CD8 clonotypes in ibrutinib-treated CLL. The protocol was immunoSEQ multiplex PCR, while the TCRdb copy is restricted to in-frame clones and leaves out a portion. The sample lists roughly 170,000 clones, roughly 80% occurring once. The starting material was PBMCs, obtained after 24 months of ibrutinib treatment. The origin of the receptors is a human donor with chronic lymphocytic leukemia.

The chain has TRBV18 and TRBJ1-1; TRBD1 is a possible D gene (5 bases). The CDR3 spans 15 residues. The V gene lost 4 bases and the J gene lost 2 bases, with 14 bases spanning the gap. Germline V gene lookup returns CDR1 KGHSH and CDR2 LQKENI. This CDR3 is CASSHDSRSNTEAFF. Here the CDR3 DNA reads TGTGCCAGCTCACACGACAGCAGGAGCAACACTGAAGCTTTCTTT.

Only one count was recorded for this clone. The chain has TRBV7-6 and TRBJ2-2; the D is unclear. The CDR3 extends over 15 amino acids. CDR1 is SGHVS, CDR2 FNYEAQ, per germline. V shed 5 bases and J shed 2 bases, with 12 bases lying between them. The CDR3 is CASSLMAGNTGELFF. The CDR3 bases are TGTGCCAGCAGCCTAATGGCCGGCAACACCGGGGAGCTGTTTTTT.

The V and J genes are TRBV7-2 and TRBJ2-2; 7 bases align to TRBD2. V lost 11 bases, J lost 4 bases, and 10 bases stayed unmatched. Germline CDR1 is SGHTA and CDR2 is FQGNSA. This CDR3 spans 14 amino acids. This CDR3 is CARAAGDITGELFF. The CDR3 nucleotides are TGTGCCCGAGCGGCGGGAGACATCACCGGGGAGCTGTTTTTT.

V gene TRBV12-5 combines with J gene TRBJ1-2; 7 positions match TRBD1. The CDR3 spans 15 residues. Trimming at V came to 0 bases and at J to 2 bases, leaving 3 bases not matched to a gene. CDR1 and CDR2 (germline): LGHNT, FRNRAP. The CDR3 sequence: CASGLVNRGNYGYTF. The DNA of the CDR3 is TGTGCTAGTGGTTTGGTAAACAGGGGCAACTATGGCTACACCTTC. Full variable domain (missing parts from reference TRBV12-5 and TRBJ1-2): DARVTQTPRHKVTEMGQEVTMRCQPILGHNTVFWYRQTMMQGLELLAYFRNRAPLDDSGMPKDRFSAEMPDATLATLKIQPSEPRDSAVYFCASGLVNRGNYGYTFGSGTRLTVV.

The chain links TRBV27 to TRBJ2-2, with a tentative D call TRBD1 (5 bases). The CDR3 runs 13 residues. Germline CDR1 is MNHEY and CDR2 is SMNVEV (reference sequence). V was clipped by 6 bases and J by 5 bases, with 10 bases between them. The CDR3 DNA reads TGTGCCAGCAGCCGAAGGGGAACCGGGGAGCTGTTTTTT. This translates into CASSRRGTGELFF.

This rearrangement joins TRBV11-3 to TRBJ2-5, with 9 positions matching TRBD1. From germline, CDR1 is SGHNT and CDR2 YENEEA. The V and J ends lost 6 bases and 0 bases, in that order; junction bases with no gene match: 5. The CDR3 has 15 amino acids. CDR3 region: CASSTGQGDQETQYF. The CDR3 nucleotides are TGTGCCAGCAGTACGGGACAGGGTGACCAAGAGACCCAGTACTTC.

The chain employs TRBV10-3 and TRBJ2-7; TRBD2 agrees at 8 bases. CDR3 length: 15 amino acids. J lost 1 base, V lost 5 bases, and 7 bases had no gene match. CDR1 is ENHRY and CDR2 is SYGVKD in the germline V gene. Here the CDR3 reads CAISPTSGWSYEQYF. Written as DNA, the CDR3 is TGTGCCATCAGTCCCACTAGCGGTTGGTCCTACGAGCAGTACTTC.

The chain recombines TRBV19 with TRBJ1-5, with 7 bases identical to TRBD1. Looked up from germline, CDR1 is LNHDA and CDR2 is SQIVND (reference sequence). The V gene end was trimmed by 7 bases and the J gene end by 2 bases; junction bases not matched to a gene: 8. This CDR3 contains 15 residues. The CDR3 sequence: CASKEGAGGNQPQHF. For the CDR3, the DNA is TGTGCCAGTAAAGAGGGGGCGGGGGGCAATCAGCCCCAGCATTTT.

For the CDR3, the DNA is TGTGCCAGCAGTGTACTGACAGGTCCCCAAATTAGGGGGGAGCAGTTCTTC. Translation gives CASSVLTGPQIRGEQFF. The chain combines TRBV6-1 with TRBJ2-1; D may be TRBD1 (6 bases). The V gene lost 4 bases and the J gene lost 10 bases, with 26 bases spanning the gap. Germline CDR1 is MNHNS and CDR2 is SASEGT. This CDR3 comprises 17 residues.

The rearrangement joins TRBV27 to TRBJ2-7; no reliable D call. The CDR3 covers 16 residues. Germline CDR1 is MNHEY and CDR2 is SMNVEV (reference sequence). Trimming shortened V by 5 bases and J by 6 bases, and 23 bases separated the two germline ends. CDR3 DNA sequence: TGTGCCAGCAGTCTACTTGGACCGGGCGGATCTCTCGAGCAGTACTTC. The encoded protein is CASSLLGPGGSLEQYF.

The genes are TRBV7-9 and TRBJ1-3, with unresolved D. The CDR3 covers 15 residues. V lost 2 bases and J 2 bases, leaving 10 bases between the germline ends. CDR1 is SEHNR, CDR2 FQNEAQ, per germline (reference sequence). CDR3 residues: CASSLISGAGNTIYF. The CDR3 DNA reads TGTGCCAGCAGCTTAATTTCAGGCGCTGGAAACACCATATATTTT.

In nucleotides, the CDR3 is TGTGCCAGCTCACTCGACAGGGGTGAAGCTTTCTTT. The encoded protein is CASSLDRGEAFF. V and J are TRBV18 and TRBJ1-1; 8 bases align to TRBD1. The junction had 2 bases not matched to a gene; V was cut back by 4 bases and J by 7 bases. The CDR3 totals 12 residues. Germline V gene data show CDR1 as KGHSH and CDR2 as LQKENI.

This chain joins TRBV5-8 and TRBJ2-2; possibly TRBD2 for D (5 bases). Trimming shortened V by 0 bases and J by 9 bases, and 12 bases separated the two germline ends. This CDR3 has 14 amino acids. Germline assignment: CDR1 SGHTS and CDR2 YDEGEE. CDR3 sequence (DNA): TGTGCCAGCAGCTTGGAATATCGGAGGCGGGAGCTGTTTTTT. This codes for CASSLEYRRRELFF.

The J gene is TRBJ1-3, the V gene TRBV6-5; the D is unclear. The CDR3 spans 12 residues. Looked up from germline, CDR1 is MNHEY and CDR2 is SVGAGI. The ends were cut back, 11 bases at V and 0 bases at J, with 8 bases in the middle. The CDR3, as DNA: TGTGCCGCTAAGAGCTCTGGAAACACCATATATTTT. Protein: CAAKSSGNTIYF.

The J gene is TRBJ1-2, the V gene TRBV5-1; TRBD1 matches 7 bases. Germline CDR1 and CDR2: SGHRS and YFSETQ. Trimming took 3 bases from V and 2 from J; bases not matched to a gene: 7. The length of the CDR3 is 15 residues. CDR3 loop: CASSSTSTGNYGYTF. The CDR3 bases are TGCGCCAGCAGCTCGACCTCGACAGGGAACTATGGCTACACCTTC.

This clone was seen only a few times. The CDR3 protein is CASRALGQPQHF. Written as DNA, the CDR3 is TGTGCCAGCCGGGCTTTGGGGCAGCCCCAGCATTTT. This chain uses TRBV6-5 with TRBJ1-5; D uncertain. V shed 8 bases and J shed 7 bases, with 12 bases lying between them. The CDR3 extends over 12 amino acids. Per the germline V gene, CDR1 is MNHEY and CDR2 is SVGAGI.

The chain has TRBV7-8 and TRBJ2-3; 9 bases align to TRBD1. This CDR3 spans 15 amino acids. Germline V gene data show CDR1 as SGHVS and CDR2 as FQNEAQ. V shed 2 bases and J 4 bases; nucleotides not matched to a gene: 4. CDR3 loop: CASSLIWTGADTQYF. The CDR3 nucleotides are TGTGCCAGCAGCTTAATTTGGACAGGGGCAGATACGCAGTATTTT.

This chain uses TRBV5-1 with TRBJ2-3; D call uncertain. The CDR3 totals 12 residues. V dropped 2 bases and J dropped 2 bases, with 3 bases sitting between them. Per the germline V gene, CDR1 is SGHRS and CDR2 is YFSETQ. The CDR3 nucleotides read TGCGCCAGCAGCTTATACACAGATACGCAGTATTTT. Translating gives CASSLYTDTQYF.

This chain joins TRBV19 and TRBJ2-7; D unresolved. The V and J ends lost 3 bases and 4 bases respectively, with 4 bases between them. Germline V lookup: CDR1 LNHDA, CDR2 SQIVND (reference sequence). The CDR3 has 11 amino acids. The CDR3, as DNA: TGTGCCAGTAGTATTATGTACGAGCAGTACTTC. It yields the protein CASSIMYEQYF.

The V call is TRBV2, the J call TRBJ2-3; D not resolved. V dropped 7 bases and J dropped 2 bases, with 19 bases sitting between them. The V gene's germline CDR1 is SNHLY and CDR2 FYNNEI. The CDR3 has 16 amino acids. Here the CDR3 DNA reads TGTGCCAGCACCGACCGCCAGAGTCGAATCACAGATACGCAGTATTTT. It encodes CASTDRQSRITDTQYF.

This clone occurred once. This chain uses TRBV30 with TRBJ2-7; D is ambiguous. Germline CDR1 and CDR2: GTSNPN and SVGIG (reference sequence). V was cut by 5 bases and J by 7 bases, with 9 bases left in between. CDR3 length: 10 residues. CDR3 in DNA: TGTGCCTGGGGGCTCGGTGAGCAGTACTTC. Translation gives CAWGLGEQYF.

This chain's CDR3 is CASRSLDGSNQPQHF. CDR3 sequence (DNA): TGTGCCAGCAGGTCTTTGGACGGTAGCAATCAGCCCCAGCATTTT. The chain uses TRBV2 and TRBJ1-5; D gene ambiguous. Germline V CDR1 and CDR2: SNHLY, FYNNEI. The ends were cut back, 6 bases at V and 0 bases at J, with 12 bases in the middle. The length of the CDR3 is 15 residues.

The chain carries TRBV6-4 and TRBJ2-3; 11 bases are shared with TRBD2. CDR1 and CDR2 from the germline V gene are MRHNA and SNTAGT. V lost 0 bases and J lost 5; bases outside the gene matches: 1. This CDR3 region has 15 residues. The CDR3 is CASSDSGLAGDTQYF. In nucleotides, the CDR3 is TGTGCCAGCAGTGACTCAGGACTAGCGGGAGATACGCAGTATTTT.

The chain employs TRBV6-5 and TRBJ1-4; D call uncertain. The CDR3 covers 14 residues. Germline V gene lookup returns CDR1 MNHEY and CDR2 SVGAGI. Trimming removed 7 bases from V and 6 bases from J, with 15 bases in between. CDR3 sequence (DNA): TGTGCCAGCAAAGATGCGGGGTGGGATGAAAAACTGTTTTTT. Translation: CASKDAGWDEKLFF.

This CDR3 reads CASSHRMTAGANVLTF. For the CDR3, the DNA is TGCGCCAGCAGCCATAGAATGACAGCTGGGGCCAACGTCCTGACTTTC. J is TRBJ2-6 and V is TRBV4-1, with a tentative D call TRBD1 (5 bases). The V gene lost 3 bases and the J gene lost 2 bases, with 11 bases spanning the gap. The CDR3 covers 16 residues. Germline V gene data show CDR1 as MGHRA and CDR2 as YSYEKL.